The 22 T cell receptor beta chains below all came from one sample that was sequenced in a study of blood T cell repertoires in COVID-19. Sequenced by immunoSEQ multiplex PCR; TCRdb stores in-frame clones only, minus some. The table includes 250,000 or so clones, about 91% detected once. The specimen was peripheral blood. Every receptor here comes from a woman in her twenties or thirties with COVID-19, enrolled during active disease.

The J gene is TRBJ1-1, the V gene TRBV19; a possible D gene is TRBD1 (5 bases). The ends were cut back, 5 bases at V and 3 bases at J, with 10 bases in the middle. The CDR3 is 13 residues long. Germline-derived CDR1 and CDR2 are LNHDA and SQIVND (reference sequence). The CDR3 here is CASSGRGDTEAFF. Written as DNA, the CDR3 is TGTGCCAGTAGTGGTCGGGGGGACACTGAAGCTTTCTTT.

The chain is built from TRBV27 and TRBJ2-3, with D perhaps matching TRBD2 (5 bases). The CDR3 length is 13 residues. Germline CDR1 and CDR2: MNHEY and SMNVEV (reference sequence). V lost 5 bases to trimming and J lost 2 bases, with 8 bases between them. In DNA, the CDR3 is TGTGCCAGCAGTACCGACTACACAGATACGCAGTATTTT. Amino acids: CASSTDYTDTQYF.

CDR3 sequence reads: CASSLGLAAKETQYF. The CDR3 DNA sequence: TGTGCCAGCAGCTTAGGGCTAGCGGCTAAAGAGACCCAGTACTTC. V and J are TRBV11-2 and TRBJ2-5; 7 nucleotides align to TRBD2. This CDR3 has 15 amino acids. V was pared by 1 base and J by 3 bases, with 5 bases of the junction left unmatched. Germline values: CDR1 SGHAT, CDR2 FQNNGV.

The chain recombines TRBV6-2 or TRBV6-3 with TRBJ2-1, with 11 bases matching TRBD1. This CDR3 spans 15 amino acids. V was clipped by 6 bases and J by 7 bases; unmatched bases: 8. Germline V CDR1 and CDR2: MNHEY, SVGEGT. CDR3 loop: CASSSRDRGFNEQFF. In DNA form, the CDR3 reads TGTGCCAGCAGCTCCCGGGACAGGGGGTTTAATGAGCAGTTCTTC.

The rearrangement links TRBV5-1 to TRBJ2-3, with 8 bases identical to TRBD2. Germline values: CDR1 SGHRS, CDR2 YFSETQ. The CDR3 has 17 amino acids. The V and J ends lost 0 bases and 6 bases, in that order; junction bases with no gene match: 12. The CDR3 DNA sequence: TGCGCCAGCAGCTTGGACTCACCGGGAGGGGACCTTGATACGCAGTATTTT. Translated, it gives CASSLDSPGGDLDTQYF.

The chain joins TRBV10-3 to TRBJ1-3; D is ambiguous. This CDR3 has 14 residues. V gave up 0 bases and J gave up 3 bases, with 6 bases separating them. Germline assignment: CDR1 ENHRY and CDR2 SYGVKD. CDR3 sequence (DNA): TGTGCCATCAGTGAGTCTGGACTTGGAAACACCATATATTTT. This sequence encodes CAISESGLGNTIYF.

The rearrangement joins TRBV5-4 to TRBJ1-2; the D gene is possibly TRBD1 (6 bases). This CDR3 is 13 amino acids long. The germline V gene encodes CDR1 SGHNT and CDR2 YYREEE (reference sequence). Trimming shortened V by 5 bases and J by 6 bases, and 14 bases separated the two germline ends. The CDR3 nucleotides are TGTGCCAGCAGACGTACAGGGTGGGATGGCTACACCTTC. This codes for CASRRTGWDGYTF.

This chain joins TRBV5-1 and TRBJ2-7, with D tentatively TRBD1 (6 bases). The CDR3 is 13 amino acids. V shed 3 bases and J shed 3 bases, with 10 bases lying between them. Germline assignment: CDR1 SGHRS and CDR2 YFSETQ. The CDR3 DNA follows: TGCGCCAGCAGCTCCACAGGGTTCTACGAGCAGTACGTC. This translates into CASSSTGFYEQYV.

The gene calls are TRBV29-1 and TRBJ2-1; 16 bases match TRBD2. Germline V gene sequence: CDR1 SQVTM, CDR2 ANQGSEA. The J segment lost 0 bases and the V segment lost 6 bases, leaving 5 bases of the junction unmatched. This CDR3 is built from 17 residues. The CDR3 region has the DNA TGCAGCGTCGGGACTAGCGGGGGGGCGAGCTCCTACAATGAGCAGTTCTTC. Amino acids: CSVGTSGGASSYNEQFF.

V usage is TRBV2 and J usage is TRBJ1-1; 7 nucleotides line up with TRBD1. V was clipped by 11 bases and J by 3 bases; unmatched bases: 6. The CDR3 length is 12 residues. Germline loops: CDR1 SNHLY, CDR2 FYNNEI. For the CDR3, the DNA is TGTGCCGGCCAGGGGGAGGACACTGAAGCTTTCTTT. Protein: CAGQGEDTEAFF.

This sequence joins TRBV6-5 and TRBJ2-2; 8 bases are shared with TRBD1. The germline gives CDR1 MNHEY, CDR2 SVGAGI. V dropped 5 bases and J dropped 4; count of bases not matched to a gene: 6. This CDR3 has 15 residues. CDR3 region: CASSPDRVVTGELFF. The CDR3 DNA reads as TGTGCCAGCAGTCCGGACAGGGTGGTCACCGGGGAGCTGTTTTTT.

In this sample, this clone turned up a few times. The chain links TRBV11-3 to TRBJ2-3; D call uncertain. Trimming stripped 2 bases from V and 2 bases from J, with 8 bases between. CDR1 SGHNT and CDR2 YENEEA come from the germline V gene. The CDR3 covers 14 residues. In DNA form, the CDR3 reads TGTGCCAGCAGCTTATCGACTGTCACAGATACGCAGTATTTT. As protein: CASSLSTVTDTQYF.

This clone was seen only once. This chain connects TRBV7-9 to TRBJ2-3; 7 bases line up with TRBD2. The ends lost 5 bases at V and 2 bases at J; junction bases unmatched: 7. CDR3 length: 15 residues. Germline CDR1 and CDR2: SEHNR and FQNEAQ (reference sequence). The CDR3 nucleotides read TGTGCCAGCAGCGGGCCGGGACTAAACACAGATACGCAGTATTTT. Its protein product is CASSGPGLNTDTQYF.

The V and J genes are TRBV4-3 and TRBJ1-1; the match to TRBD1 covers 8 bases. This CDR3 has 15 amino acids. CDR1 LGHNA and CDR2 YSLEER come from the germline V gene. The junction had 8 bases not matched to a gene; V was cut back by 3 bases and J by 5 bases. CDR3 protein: CASSQAGGSGTEAFF. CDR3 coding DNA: TGCGCCAGCAGCCAGGCAGGGGGCTCTGGGACTGAAGCTTTCTTT.

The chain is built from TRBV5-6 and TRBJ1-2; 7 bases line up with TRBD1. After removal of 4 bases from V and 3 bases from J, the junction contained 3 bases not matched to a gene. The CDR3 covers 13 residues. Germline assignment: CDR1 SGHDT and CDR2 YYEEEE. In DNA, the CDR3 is TGTGCCAGCAGCCCTGACAGGGACTATGGCTACACCTTC. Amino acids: CASSPDRDYGYTF.

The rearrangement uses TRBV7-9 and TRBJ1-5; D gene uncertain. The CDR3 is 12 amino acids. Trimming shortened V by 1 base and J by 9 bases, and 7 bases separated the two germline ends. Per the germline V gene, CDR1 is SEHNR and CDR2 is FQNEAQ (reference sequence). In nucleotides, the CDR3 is TGTGCCAGCAGCTTAGAAAACAGGCCCCAGCATTTT. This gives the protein CASSLENRPQHF.

CDR3 residues: CASSVGWTGMNTGELFF. CDR3 nucleotide sequence: TGTGCCAGCAGCGTAGGATGGACAGGGATGAACACCGGGGAGCTGTTTTTT. The V call is TRBV9, the J call TRBJ2-2, with TRBD1 matching 8 bases. J was trimmed by 1 base and V by 0 bases; bases with no gene match: 5. The CDR3 is 17 residues long. The germline V gene encodes CDR1 SGDLS and CDR2 YYNGEE.

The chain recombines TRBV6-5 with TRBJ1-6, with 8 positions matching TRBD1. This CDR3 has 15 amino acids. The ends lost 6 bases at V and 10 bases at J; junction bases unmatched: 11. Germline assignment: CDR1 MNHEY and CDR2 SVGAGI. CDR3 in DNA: TGTGCCAGCAGGGCGGGGCGACAGGGGCTGTCACCCCTCCACTTT. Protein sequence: CASRAGRQGLSPLHF.

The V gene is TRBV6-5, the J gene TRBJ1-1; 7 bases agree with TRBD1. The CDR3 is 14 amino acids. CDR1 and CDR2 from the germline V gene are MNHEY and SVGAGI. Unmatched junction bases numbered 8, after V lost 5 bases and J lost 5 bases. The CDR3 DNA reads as TGTGCCAGCAGTCGTTCGACAGGGAATACTGAAGCTTTCTTT. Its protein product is CASSRSTGNTEAFF.

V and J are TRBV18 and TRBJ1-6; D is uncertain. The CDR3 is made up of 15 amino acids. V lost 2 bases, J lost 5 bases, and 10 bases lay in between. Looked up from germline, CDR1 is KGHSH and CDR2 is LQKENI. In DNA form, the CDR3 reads TGTGCCAGCTCACCATCTCGGCAGGATAATTCACCCCTCCACTTT. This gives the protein CASSPSRQDNSPLHF. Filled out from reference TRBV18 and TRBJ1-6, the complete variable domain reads NAGVMQNPRHLVRRRGQEARLRCSPMKGHSHVYWYRQLPEEGLKFMVYLQKENIIDESGMPKERFSAEFPKEGPSILRIQQVVRGDSAAYFCASSPSRQDNSPLHFGNGTRLTVT.

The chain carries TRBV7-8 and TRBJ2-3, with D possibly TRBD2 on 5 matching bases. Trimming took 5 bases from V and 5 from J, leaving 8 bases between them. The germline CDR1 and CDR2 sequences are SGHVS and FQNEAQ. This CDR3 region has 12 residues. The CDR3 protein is CASSQRGDTQYF. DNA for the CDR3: TGTGCCAGCAGCCAACGGGGAGATACGCAGTATTTT.

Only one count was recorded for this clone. The DNA of the CDR3 is TGTGCCAGCAAAGACAGGAACACCGGGGAGCTGTTTTTT. Amino acids: CASKDRNTGELFF. The chain recombines TRBV2 with TRBJ2-2, with a weak D call TRBD1 (5 bases). Trimming left V 7 bases short and J 1 base short, with 7 bases between. Germline V CDR1 and CDR2: SNHLY, FYNNEI. CDR3 size: 13 residues.